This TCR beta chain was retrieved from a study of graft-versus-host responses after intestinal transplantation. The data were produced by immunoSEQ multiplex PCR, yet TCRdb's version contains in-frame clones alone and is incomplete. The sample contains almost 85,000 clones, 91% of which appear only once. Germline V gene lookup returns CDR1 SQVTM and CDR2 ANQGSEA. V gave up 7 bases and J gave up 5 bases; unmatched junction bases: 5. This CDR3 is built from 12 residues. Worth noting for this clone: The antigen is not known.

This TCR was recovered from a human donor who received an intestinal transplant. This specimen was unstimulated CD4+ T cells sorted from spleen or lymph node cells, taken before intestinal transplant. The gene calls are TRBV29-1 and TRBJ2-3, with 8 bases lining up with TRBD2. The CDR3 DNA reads TGCAGCGGCGGGGGGTACGGAGATACGCAGTATTTT. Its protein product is CSGGGYGDTQYF.